Shown below are 31 T cell receptor beta chains from a single sample sequenced in a study of regulatory T cells in long-lasting Graves disease. The time point: persistent/refractory GD, antithyroid drugs over 5 years with positive TRAb. Making the TCR library involved RNA that had been extracted from PBMCs. Relying on iRepertoire HTBI primers and Arm-PCR of CDR3 regions, the team built TCR beta libraries. TCRdb processed the multiplex PCR reads anew with MiXCR; each CDR3 protein has one entry. The table has roughly 400,000 distinct CDR3 sequences, less than 25% seen once; the top ten hold around 20%. Sequences were derived from peripheral blood mononuclear cells (PBMCs), sampled when the disease was refractory, from a patient treated with antithyroid drugs. All receptors derive from a female donor with Graves disease.

The V call is TRBV5-1, the J call TRBJ1-6; TRBD1 aligns across 7 bases. CDR3 length: 14 amino acids. Germline values: CDR1 SGHRS, CDR2 YFSETQ. Germline trimming cut 4 bases from V and 7 bases from J; bases unmatched to any gene: 5. The DNA for the CDR3 is TGCGCCAGCAGCCAATGGGACAGAAATTCACCCCTCCACTTT. Encoded protein: CASSQWDRNSPLHF. Combining the CDR3 with reference TRBV5-1 and TRBJ1-6 gives the whole variable domain KAGVTQTPRYLIKTRGQQVTLSCSPISGHRSVSWYQQTPGQGLQFLFEYFSETQRNKGNFPGRFSGRQFSNSRSEMNVSTLELGDSALYLCASSQWDRNSPLHFGNGTRLTVT.

The CDR3 nucleotides read TGTGCCAGCAGCTTAGAGCCTAGCGGCACAGATACGCAGTATTTT. This sequence encodes CASSLEPSGTDTQYF. This chain joins TRBV11-2 and TRBJ2-3; tentative D call: TRBD2 (6 bases). This CDR3 contains 15 residues. V lost 0 bases and J 1 base, leaving 8 bases between the germline ends. Per the germline V gene, CDR1 is SGHAT and CDR2 is FQNNGV.

This clonotype was recorded many times. The rearrangement links TRBV11-2 to TRBJ2-7, with 14 bases fitting TRBD2. CDR1 SGHAT and CDR2 FQNNGV come from the germline V gene. The CDR3 spans 17 residues. The V segment lost 5 bases and the J segment 0 bases; nucleotides outside the gene matches: 6. CDR3 protein: CASSPGLAGGFSYEQYF. The DNA of the CDR3 is TGTGCCAGCAGCCCAGGACTAGCGGGAGGCTTCTCCTACGAGCAGTACTTC.

This clonotype was seen a single time. A far larger clone is just one base off, so this is likely a read error. V usage is TRBV7-2 and J usage is TRBJ2-5; D remains unclear. The CDR3 totals 16 residues. Between the trimmed V and J ends, which lost 5 bases and 4 bases, there was a span of 20 bases. CDR1 and CDR2 from the germline V gene are SGHTA and FQGNSA. The CDR3 protein is CASSPLRRSPGETQYF. The CDR3 DNA reads as TGTGCCAGCAGCCCCCTAAGGCGCTCCCCAGGAGAGACCCAGTACTTC.

V gene TRBV3-1 combines with J gene TRBJ2-7; TRBD2 matches 11 bases. J was trimmed by 4 bases and V by 3 bases; bases with no gene match: 14. The CDR3 is 18 amino acids. Germline loops: CDR1 LGHDT, CDR2 YNNKEL (reference sequence). The CDR3 DNA follows: TGTGCCAGCAGCCAGACGACCCCCGGGACTAGCGGCTCATACGAGCAGTACTTC. Protein sequence: CASSQTTPGTSGSYEQYF.

In this sample, this clonotype turned up many times. The J gene is TRBJ2-7, the V gene TRBV2, with D tentatively TRBD2 (6 bases). This CDR3 is 14 amino acids long. CDR1 and CDR2 from the germline V gene are SNHLY and FYNNEI. The germline V and J ends were trimmed by 7 bases and 1 base, with 14 bases remaining between them. The CDR3 is CASKGTGLSYEQYF. The DNA for the CDR3 is TGTGCCAGCAAAGGAACGGGACTGTCCTACGAGCAGTACTTC. The full variable domain, with the rest looked up from reference TRBV2 and TRBJ2-7, is EPEVTQTPSHQVTQMGQEVILRCVPISNHLYFYWYRQILGQKVEFLVSFYNNEISEKSEIFDDQFSVERPDGSNFTLKIRSTKLEDSAMYFCASKGTGLSYEQYFGPGTRLTVT.

This clonotype appeared a few times. The chain couples TRBV30 to TRBJ1-4; D unresolved. Germline lookup yields CDR1 GTSNPN and CDR2 SVGIG (reference sequence). CDR3 length equals 13 residues. V shed 0 bases and J shed 5 bases, with 7 bases lying between them. The CDR3 DNA follows: TGTGCCTGGAGTGTAGTGATGAATGAAAAACTGTTTTTT. It is translated as CAWSVVMNEKLFF.

This sequence joins TRBV7-9 and TRBJ1-1; the D gene is possibly TRBD1 (6 bases). Germline assignment: CDR1 SEHNR and CDR2 FQNEAQ (reference sequence). CDR3 length: 14 amino acids. Trimming pared 6 bases from V and 7 bases from J, leaving 18 bases between. The chain's CDR3 is CASRSFRGRGEAFF. The CDR3 DNA follows: TGTGCCAGCAGAAGTTTCAGGGGCAGGGGTGAAGCTTTCTTT.

This chain connects TRBV6-5 to TRBJ2-7, with 7 bases that match TRBD2. Germline V CDR1 and CDR2: MNHEY, SVGAGI. The CDR3 is 16 residues long. The V segment lost 0 bases and the J segment 4 bases; nucleotides outside the gene matches: 9. CDR3 amino acids: CASSYSASGRIYEQYF. The DNA of the CDR3 is TGTGCCAGCAGTTACTCGGCTAGCGGCCGAATTTACGAGCAGTACTTC.

The CDR3 loop reads CASSQEGDRGYEQYF. CDR3 DNA sequence: TGTGCCAGCAGCCAAGAGGGAGACAGGGGCTACGAGCAGTACTTC. This rearrangement joins TRBV4-2 to TRBJ2-7; 8 bases align to TRBD1. V shed 0 bases, J shed 3 bases, and the junction held 4 bases outside the gene matches. CDR1 and CDR2 from the germline V gene are LGHNA and YNFKEQ. This CDR3 has 15 residues.

This clonotype has more than one count but fewer than ten. The junction does not match germline at one end; this may be a read error. The V and J genes are TRBV3-1 and TRBJ2-5; D gene unclear. This CDR3 comprises 11 residues. The germline CDR1 and CDR2 sequences are LGHDT and YNNKEL (reference sequence). The CDR3 DNA follows: TGTGGCAGCAGCCCAGGAGAGACCCAGTACTTC. It specifies CGSSPGETQYF.

The chain employs TRBV27 and TRBJ1-5, with a possible D match to TRBD1 (5 bases). Trimming left V 5 bases short and J 2 bases short, with 16 bases between. Per germline, CDR1 MNHEY and CDR2 SMNVEV (reference sequence). The length of the CDR3 is 16 residues. The CDR3 DNA follows: TGTGCCAGCAGTGCCGGGACCCGGGGTGGCAATCAGCCCCAGCATTTT. Protein sequence: CASSAGTRGGNQPQHF.

In the case of this clonotype: This may come from a read error, since a much larger clone is one base off. The chain couples TRBV7-9 to TRBJ2-5, with D uncertain. In germline, CDR1 is SEHNR, CDR2 FQNEAQ (reference sequence). The V and J ends lost 1 base and 2 bases respectively, with 5 bases between them. The CDR3 sequence is 13 residues long. The CDR3 DNA is TGTGCCAGCAGCTTAGGCATGCAAGAGACCCAGTACTTC. Its protein is CASSLGMQETQYF.

The chain is built from TRBV3-1 and TRBJ1-1; the D is unclear. Trimming took off 4 bases at V and 3 bases at J, with 9 bases between the two ends. The CDR3 sequence is 13 residues long. The germline V gene has CDR1 LGHDT and CDR2 YNNKEL (reference sequence). The CDR3 DNA is TGTGCCAGCAGCCGAGGTACGGACACTGAAGCTTTCTTT. Its protein product is CASSRGTDTEAFF.

This clonotype was picked up many times. This chain links TRBV18 with TRBJ2-5, with D unresolved. The V gene's germline CDR1 is KGHSH and CDR2 LQKENI. V gave up 2 bases and J gave up 1 base, with 8 bases separating them. The CDR3 sequence is 14 residues long. CDR3 coding DNA: TGTGCCAGCTCACCAGGAGTAGCCCAAGAGACCCAGTACTTC. Protein sequence: CASSPGVAQETQYF.

The rearrangement joins TRBV11-2 to TRBJ1-5; 8 bases fit TRBD1. V shed 5 bases and J 0 bases; nucleotides not matched to a gene: 3. The germline V gene encodes CDR1 SGHAT and CDR2 FQNNGV. The CDR3 runs 15 residues. The DNA for the CDR3 is TGTGCCAGCAGCCAGGACAGGGCTAGCAATCAGCCCCAGCATTTT. Amino acids: CASSQDRASNQPQHF.

This sequence joins TRBV12-3 or TRBV12-4 and TRBJ2-7; TRBD1 matches at 7 bases. J gave up 6 bases and V 8 bases, and 10 bases lay outside the gene matches. This CDR3 is built from 13 residues. As DNA, the CDR3 is TGTGCCAGCGAGACAGGGTTAGGAGCCGAGCAGTACTTC. Amino acid sequence: CASETGLGAEQYF.

This clonotype has only a few counts. The CDR3 is CASSLAGTGEEQYF. In nucleotides, the CDR3 is TGTGCCAGCAGCTTAGCCGGGACAGGGGAAGAGCAGTACTTC. The chain has TRBV7-9 and TRBJ2-7, with 10 nucleotides matching TRBD1. Germline V gene lookup returns CDR1 SEHNR and CDR2 FQNEAQ (reference sequence). The CDR3 is 14 amino acids. Trimming at V came to 0 bases and at J to 7 bases, leaving 3 bases not matched to a gene. Full variable domain (remainder filled in from reference TRBV7-9 and TRBJ2-7): DTGVSQNPRHKITKRGQNVTFRCDPISEHNRLYWYRQTLGQGPEFLTYFQNEAQLEKSRLLSDRFSAERPKGSFSTLEIQRTEQGDSAMYLCASSLAGTGEEQYFGPGTRLTVT.

Many counts were recorded for this clonotype. The chain links TRBV24-1 to TRBJ2-5; possible D gene TRBD2, 6 bases. The CDR3 runs to 16 residues. Trimming took off 1 base at V and 5 bases at J, with 16 bases between the two ends. The germline V gene encodes CDR1 KGHDR and CDR2 SFDVKD. In DNA, the CDR3 is TGTGCCACCAGTGATTTTGGTCCTCTAGCGTCCGAGACCCAGTACTTC. Protein product: CATSDFGPLASETQYF.

The rearrangement links TRBV7-9 to TRBJ2-6, with D possibly matching TRBD2 (5 bases). Looked up from germline, CDR1 is SEHNR and CDR2 is FQNEAQ (reference sequence). V lost 10 bases to trimming and J lost 4 bases, with 11 bases between them. There are 13 residues in the CDR3. CDR3 sequence (DNA): TGTGCCATTGAAGAGGGCGGGGCCAACGTCCTGACTTTC. It codes for CAIEEGGANVLTF.

This clonotype was recorded many times. This sequence joins TRBV6-1 and TRBJ2-1; weak D call: TRBD2 (6 bases). V lost 8 bases, J lost 10 bases, and 21 bases lay in between. Germline V gives CDR1 MNHNS, CDR2 SASEGT. This CDR3 has 14 residues. The CDR3 region is CASQVQAEGREQFF. The CDR3 DNA sequence: TGTGCCAGCCAGGTTCAAGCGGAGGGCCGAGAGCAGTTCTTC.

The chain employs TRBV6-5 and TRBJ2-5; 9 bases are shared with TRBD1. The CDR3 totals 16 residues. Germline CDR1 and CDR2: MNHEY and SVGAGI. J gave up 4 bases and V 4 bases, and 10 bases lay outside the gene matches. Here the CDR3 reads CASSSPGTGLRETQYF. In DNA form, the CDR3 reads TGTGCCAGCAGTTCCCCTGGGACAGGGTTGCGAGAGACCCAGTACTTC.

The rearrangement links TRBV20-1 to TRBJ2-5; D possibly corresponds to TRBD2 (6 bases). Trimming pared 4 bases from V and 1 base from J, leaving 16 bases between. Germline V gives CDR1 DFQATT, CDR2 SNEGSKA (reference sequence). This CDR3 has 15 residues. The CDR3 loop reads CSAKTAEGLQETQYF. CDR3 sequence (DNA): TGCAGTGCTAAGACCGCAGAGGGACTCCAAGAGACCCAGTACTTC.

This chain joins TRBV27 and TRBJ1-2; 7 bases match TRBD1. Germline CDR1 MNHEY, CDR2 SMNVEV (reference sequence). This CDR3 is 14 amino acids long. Losses at the gene ends were 6 bases for V and 8 bases for J; bases not matched to a gene: 12. CDR3 nucleotides: TGTGCCAGCAGATCACAGGGGCCCCTCGGGGGCTACACCTTC. Translating gives CASRSQGPLGGYTF.

There are a few counts of this clonotype. J is TRBJ2-7 and V is TRBV3-1; D may be TRBD1 (5 bases). Trimming took off 1 base at V and 5 bases at J, with 15 bases between the two ends. CDR3 length equals 15 residues. The germline V gene has CDR1 LGHDT and CDR2 YNNKEL (reference sequence). CDR3 loop: CASSQVTGRPDEQYF. CDR3 nucleotides: TGTGCCAGCAGCCAAGTAACAGGTCGTCCAGACGAGCAGTACTTC.

Ten or more counts support this clonotype. This rearrangement joins TRBV7-2 to TRBJ2-7; D ambiguous. In germline, CDR1 is SGHTA, CDR2 FQGNSA. CDR3 length equals 16 residues. V shed 4 bases and J shed 6 bases, with 22 bases lying between them. The CDR3 bases are TGTGCCAGCAGCTCAGCTCCGGGCCCCCGGGCCCCCGAGCAGTACTTC. This sequence encodes CASSSAPGPRAPEQYF. The whole variable domain, remainder taken from reference TRBV7-2 and TRBJ2-7, is GAGVSQSPSNKVTEKGKDVELRCDPISGHTALYWYRQSLGQGLEFLIYFQGNSAPDKSGLPSDRFSAERTGGSVSTLTIQRTQQEDSAVYLCASSSAPGPRAPEQYFGPGTRLTVT.

This clonotype was detected ten times or more. The chain combines TRBV7-9 with TRBJ2-5; D remains unclear. Germline V gene lookup returns CDR1 SEHNR and CDR2 FQNEAQ (reference sequence). The CDR3 spans 14 residues. The V and J ends lost 1 base and 6 bases respectively, with 12 bases between them. The CDR3 DNA is TGTGCCAGCAGCTTAGGGTGGACCGAGCAGACCCAGTACTTC. Its protein product is CASSLGWTEQTQYF.

This clonotype was counted at least ten times. This chain connects TRBV12-3 or TRBV12-4 to TRBJ1-2; weak D call: TRBD1 (6 bases). This CDR3 spans 18 amino acids. V shed 6 bases and J shed 4 bases, with 27 bases lying between them. CDR3 DNA: TGTGCCAGCAGAAACCGGGGGGAAGGCGGACAGTCTCTCTATGGCTACACCTTC. This encodes CASRNRGEGGQSLYGYTF.

The sample holds many counts of this clonotype. The rearrangement uses TRBV7-2 and TRBJ2-7; no clear D. CDR1 is SGHTA, CDR2 FQGNSA, per germline. V was trimmed by 5 bases and J by 6 bases, leaving 20 bases between them. This CDR3 is 15 amino acids long. CDR3 DNA sequence: TGTGCCAGCAGCACAACCATCCAAGGGCCCCTCGAGCAGTACTTC. Translated, it gives CASSTTIQGPLEQYF.

This clonotype was seen a handful of times. The chain joins TRBV29-1 to TRBJ2-5; 7 bases map to TRBD1. Looked up from germline, CDR1 is SQVTM and CDR2 is ANQGSEA. The ends lost 8 bases at V and 4 bases at J; junction bases unmatched: 7. The CDR3 sequence is 12 residues long. The CDR3 protein is CSYRRQGETQYF. The CDR3 DNA is TGCAGCTATAGGCGACAGGGAGAGACCCAGTACTTC.

Worth noting for this clonotype: Just one base apart from a much larger clone, this may be a read error. The rearrangement links TRBV5-1 to TRBJ1-2; no reliable D call. Germline CDR1 SGHRS, CDR2 YFSETQ. The length of the CDR3 is 12 residues. Here the CDR3 reads CASRGSGVGHTF. The DNA of the CDR3 is TGCGCCAGCAGAGGTAGTGGGGTTGGCCACACCTTC. Complete variable domain (other parts from reference TRBV5-1 and TRBJ1-2): KAGVTQTPRYLIKTRGQQVTLSCSPISGHRSVSWYQQTPGQGLQFLFEYFSETQRNKGNFPGRFSGRQFSNSRSEMNVSTLELGDSALYLCASRGSGVGHTFGSGTRLTVV.